The sequence of this TCR beta chain was determined in a study of T cells in localized non-small cell lung cancer. This clone was found once. Its antigen is undetermined. Study-level results: An association was observed between higher blood T cell density and longer overall survival.

Sequencing was performed with immunoSEQ multiplex PCR; in TCRdb, only in-frame clones are kept and a portion is missing. Among 15,000 to 20,000 clones, roughly 89% were seen once, and the ten largest hold 3% to 4%. The sequencing used peripheral blood, collected before any cancer treatment. The source is a male donor older than 55 with stage II squamous cell lung carcinoma.

CDR3 residues: CASSSFRGEQYF. CDR3 in DNA: TGTGCCAGCAGCTCTTTTAGGGGGGAGCAGTACTTC. The rearrangement uses TRBV11-2 and TRBJ2-7; TRBD1 is a possible D gene (6 bases). This CDR3 contains 12 residues. Trimming took 4 bases from V and 7 from J, leaving 11 bases between them. From germline, CDR1 is SGHAT and CDR2 FQNNGV.